A single sample is the source of the 6 T cell receptor beta chains below, sequenced in a study of T cell clones after liver transplantation (dated by TCRdb to between 2018 and 2021). Which antigens these TCRs recognize remains unknown. The method behind the library was the immunoSEQ multiplex PCR assay. The table comes from immuneACCESS by way of TCRdb, which keeps in-frame sequences with V and J called. Part of the clones is missing from these tables; in studies checked, under half for an unresolved V gene and the rest for unknown reasons. This sample gives thousands of clones in total; over 40% of them show up just once. Roughly an eighth of the sample is held by the ten biggest clonotypes. To define alloreactive TCRbeta sequences, the proliferating CFSE-low cells from the MLR were sequenced. Sequencing was carried out using CD4+ T cells from cultured PBMCs. The receptor source for this set is a human patient who received a liver transplant. Following a transplant, a fraction of the T cells may be traceable to the graft donor.

The chain links TRBV6-6 to TRBJ2-3; 8 nucleotides align to TRBD2. The junction had 14 bases not matched to a gene; V was cut back by 6 bases and J by 6 bases. The CDR3 loop spans 16 amino acids. The germline CDR1 and CDR2 sequences are MNHNY and SVGAGI (reference sequence). In nucleotides, the CDR3 is TGTGCCAGCAGGGGTTTGGGTCTAGCGGGTGGGGATACGCAGTATTTT. This codes for CASRGLGLAGGDTQYF.

This clone qualifies as medium-sized. The gene calls are TRBV18 and TRBJ2-1; D is unclear. This CDR3 region has 16 residues. Trimming left V 6 bases short and J 0 bases short, with 15 bases between. Looked up from germline, CDR1 is KGHSH and CDR2 is LQKENI. The CDR3 DNA reads as TGTGCCAGCTCCCGGGCAGTGGCGGTCTCCTACAATGAGCAGTTCTTC. This sequence encodes CASSRAVAVSYNEQFF.

By proportion, this clone is medium-sized. The V gene is TRBV5-8, the J gene TRBJ2-3; D gene unclear. The CDR3 has 14 residues. V gave up 1 base and J gave up 2 bases, with 8 bases separating them. Germline lookup yields CDR1 SGHTS and CDR2 YDEGEE. This CDR3 is CASSLYGNTDTQYF. The CDR3 region has the DNA TGTGCCAGCAGCTTGTACGGAAACACAGATACGCAGTATTTT.

The chain couples TRBV5-1 to TRBJ2-4; TRBD2 matches at 9 bases. The CDR3 covers 16 residues. V trimming: 2 bases; J trimming: 9 bases; junction bases outside the gene matches: 12. Germline-derived CDR1 and CDR2 are SGHRS and YFSETQ. The CDR3 nucleotides are TGCGCCAGCAGCTTTGGGACTAGCACTAAAATTGGCATTCAGTACTTC. This translates into CASSFGTSTKIGIQYF. Combining the CDR3 with reference TRBV5-1 and TRBJ2-4 gives the whole variable domain KAGVTQTPRYLIKTRGQQVTLSCSPISGHRSVSWYQQTPGQGLQFLFEYFSETQRNKGNFPGRFSGRQFSNSRSEMNVSTLELGDSALYLCASSFGTSTKIGIQYFGAGTRLSVL.

This clone was counted only a few times. The CDR3 DNA follows: TGTGCCAGCACCGAGGACGGCAATCAGCCCCAGCATTTT. It codes for CASTEDGNQPQHF. V gene TRBV6-5 combines with J gene TRBJ1-5; no firm D call. V was cut by 7 bases and J by 2 bases, with 9 bases left in between. The CDR3 length is 13 residues. CDR1 is MNHEY and CDR2 is SVGAGI in the germline V gene.

By sample share, this clone is large (0.1 to 1%). The J gene is TRBJ2-2, the V gene TRBV11-2; D unclear. The CDR3 totals 17 residues. Germline CDR1 is SGHAT and CDR2 is FQNNGV. V lost 1 base and J 0 bases, leaving 12 bases between the germline ends. The chain's CDR3 is CASSLGISTSNTGELFF. The CDR3 DNA reads TGTGCCAGCAGCTTAGGCATTAGCACCTCGAACACCGGGGAGCTGTTTTTT. Based on the CDR3 plus reference TRBV11-2 and TRBJ2-2, the full variable domain is EAGVAQSPRYKIIEKRQSVAFWCNPISGHATLYWYQQILGQGPKLLIQFQNNGVVDDSQLPKDRFSAERLKGVDSTLKIQPAKLEDSAVYLCASSLGISTSNTGELFFGEGSRLTVL.